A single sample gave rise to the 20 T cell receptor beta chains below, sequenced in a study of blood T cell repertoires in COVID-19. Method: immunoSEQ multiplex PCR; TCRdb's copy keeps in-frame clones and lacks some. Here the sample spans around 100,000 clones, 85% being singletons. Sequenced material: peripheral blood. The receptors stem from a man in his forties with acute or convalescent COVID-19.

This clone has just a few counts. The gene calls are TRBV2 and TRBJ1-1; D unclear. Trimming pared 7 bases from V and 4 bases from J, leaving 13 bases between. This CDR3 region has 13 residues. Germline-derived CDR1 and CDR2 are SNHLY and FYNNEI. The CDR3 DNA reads TGTGCCAGCAAGGACTACCCGGGCACTGAAGCTTTCTTT. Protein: CASKDYPGTEAFF.

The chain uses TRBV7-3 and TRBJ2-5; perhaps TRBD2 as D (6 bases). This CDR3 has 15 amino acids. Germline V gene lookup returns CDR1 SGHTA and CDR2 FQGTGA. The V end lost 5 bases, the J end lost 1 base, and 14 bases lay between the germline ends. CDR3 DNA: TGTGCCAGCAGCGATACAGGCGGGGCCCAAGAGACCCAGTACTTC. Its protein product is CASSDTGGAQETQYF. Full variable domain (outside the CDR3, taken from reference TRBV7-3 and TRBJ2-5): GAGVSQTPSNKVTEKGKYVELRCDPISGHTALYWYRQSLGQGPEFLIYFQGTGAADDSGLPNDRFFAVRPEGSVSTLKIQRTERGDSAVYLCASSDTGGAQETQYFGPGTRLLVL.

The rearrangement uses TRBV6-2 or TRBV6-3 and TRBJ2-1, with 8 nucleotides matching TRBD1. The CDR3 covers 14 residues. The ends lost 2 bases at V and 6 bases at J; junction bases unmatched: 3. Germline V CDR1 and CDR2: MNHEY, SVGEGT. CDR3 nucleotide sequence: TGTGCCAGCAGTTACACTCAGGGGGCCAATGAGCAGTTCTTC. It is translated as CASSYTQGANEQFF.

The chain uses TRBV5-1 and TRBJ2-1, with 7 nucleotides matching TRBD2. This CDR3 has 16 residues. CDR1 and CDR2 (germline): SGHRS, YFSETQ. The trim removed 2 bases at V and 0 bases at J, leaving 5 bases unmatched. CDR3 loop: CASSFIAGRSYNEQFF. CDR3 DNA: TGCGCCAGCAGCTTCATAGCGGGCCGCTCCTACAATGAGCAGTTCTTC. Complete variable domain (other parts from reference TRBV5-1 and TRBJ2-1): KAGVTQTPRYLIKTRGQQVTLSCSPISGHRSVSWYQQTPGQGLQFLFEYFSETQRNKGNFPGRFSGRQFSNSRSEMNVSTLELGDSALYLCASSFIAGRSYNEQFFGPGTRLTVL.

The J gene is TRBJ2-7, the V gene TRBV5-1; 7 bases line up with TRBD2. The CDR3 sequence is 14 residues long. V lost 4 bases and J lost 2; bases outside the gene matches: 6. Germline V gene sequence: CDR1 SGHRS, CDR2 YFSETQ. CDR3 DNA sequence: TGCGCCAGCAGCCTCCTTGGGACTACCTACGAGCAGTACTTC. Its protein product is CASSLLGTTYEQYF.

The CDR3 DNA is TGTGCCAGCAGTTATGGACAGGGGGCCTACGAGCAGTACTTC. Translating it yields CASSYGQGAYEQYF. This sequence joins TRBV6-2 or TRBV6-3 and TRBJ2-7, with TRBD1 matching over 10 bases. Germline assignment: CDR1 MNHEY and CDR2 SVGEGT. Trimming took 3 bases from V and 2 from J; bases not matched to a gene: 1. CDR3 size: 14 residues.

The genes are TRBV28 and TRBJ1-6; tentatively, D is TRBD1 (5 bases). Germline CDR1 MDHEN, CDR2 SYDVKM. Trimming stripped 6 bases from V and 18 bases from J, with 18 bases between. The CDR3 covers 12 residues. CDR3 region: CASSLPLGGTHF. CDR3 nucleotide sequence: TGTGCCAGCAGCCTCCCCCTGGGGGGGACCCACTTT.

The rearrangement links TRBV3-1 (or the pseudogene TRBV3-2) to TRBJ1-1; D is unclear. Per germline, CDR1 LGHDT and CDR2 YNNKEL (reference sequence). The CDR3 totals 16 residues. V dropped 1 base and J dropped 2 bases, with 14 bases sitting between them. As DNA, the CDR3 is TGTGCCAGCAGCCAAGGTATCCCGAGAGGTAACACTGAAGCTTTCTTT. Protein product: CASSQGIPRGNTEAFF.

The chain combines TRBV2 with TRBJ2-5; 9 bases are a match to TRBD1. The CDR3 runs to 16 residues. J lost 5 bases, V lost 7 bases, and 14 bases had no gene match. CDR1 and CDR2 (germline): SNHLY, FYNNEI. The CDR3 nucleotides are TGTGCCAGCAAGGGGACCCGGACAGGGGCCAGCGAGACCCAGTACTTC. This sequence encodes CASKGTRTGASETQYF.

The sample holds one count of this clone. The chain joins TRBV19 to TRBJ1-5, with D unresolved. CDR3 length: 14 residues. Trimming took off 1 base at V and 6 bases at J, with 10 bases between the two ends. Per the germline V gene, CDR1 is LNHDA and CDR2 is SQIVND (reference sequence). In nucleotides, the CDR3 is TGTGCCAGTAGTATAGGAGGGTTTGGTCAGCCCCAGCATTTT. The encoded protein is CASSIGGFGQPQHF.

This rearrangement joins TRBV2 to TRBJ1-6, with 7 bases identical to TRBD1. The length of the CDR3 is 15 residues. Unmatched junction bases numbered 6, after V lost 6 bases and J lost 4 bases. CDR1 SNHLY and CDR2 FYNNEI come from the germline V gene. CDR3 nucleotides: TGTGCCAGCAGGGAACGACAGGGTTATAATTCACCCCTCCACTTT. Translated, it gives CASRERQGYNSPLHF.

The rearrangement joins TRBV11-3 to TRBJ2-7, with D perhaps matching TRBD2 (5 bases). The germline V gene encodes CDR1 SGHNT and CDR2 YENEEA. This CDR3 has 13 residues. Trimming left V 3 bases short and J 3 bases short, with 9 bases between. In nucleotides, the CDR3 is TGTGCCAGCAGCTTGAGCAGCGGCTACGAGCAGTACTTC. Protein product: CASSLSSGYEQYF.

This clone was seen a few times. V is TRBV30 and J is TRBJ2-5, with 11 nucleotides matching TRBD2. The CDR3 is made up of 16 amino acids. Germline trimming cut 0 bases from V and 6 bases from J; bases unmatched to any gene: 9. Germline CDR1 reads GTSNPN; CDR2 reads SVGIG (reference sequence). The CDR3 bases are TGTGCCTGGAGTGTACGGAGTAGCGGGAGGGCAAAGACCCAGTACTTC. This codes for CAWSVRSSGRAKTQYF.

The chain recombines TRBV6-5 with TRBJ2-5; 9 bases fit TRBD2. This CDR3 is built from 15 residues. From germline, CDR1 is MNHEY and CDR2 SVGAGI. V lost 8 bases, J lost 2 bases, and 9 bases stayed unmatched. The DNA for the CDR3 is TGTGCCAGCCTTAGCGGGAGAGGGGGTCAAGAGACCCAGTACTTC. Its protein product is CASLSGRGGQETQYF.

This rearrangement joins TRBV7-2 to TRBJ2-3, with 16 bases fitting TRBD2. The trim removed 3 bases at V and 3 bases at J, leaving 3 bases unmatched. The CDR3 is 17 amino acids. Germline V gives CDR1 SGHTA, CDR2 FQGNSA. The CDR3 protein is CASSFGTSGGATDTQYF. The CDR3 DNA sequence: TGTGCCAGCAGCTTTGGGACTAGCGGGGGGGCAACAGATACGCAGTATTTT.

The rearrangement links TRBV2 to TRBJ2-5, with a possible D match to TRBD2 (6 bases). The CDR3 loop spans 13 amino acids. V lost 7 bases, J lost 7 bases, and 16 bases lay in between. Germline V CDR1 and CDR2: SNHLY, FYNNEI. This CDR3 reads CASTSEGRSTQYF. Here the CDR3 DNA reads TGTGCCAGCACGTCGGAGGGGAGATCGACCCAGTACTTC.

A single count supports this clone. CDR3 nucleotides: TGTGCCAGCAGTGGGAATGAGGGACATACCTACGAGCAGTACTTC. This sequence encodes CASSGNEGHTYEQYF. This chain connects TRBV25-1 to TRBJ2-7; D possibly corresponds to TRBD1 (6 bases). The CDR3 has 15 residues. The V end was cut by 4 bases, the J end by 2 bases, with 15 bases between. CDR1 is MGHDK and CDR2 is SYGVNS in the germline V gene.

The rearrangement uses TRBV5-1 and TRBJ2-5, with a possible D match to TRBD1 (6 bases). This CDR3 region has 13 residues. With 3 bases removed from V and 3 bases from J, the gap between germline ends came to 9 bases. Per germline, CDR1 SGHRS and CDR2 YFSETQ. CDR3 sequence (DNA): TGCGCCAGCAGCTCCACAGGGAAAGAGACCCAGTACTTC. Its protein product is CASSSTGKETQYF.

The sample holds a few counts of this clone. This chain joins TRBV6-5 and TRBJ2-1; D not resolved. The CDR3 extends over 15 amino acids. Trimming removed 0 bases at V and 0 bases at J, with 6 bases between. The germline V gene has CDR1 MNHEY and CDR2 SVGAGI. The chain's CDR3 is CASSYSTGSYNEQFF. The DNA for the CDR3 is TGTGCCAGCAGTTACTCGACTGGCTCCTACAATGAGCAGTTCTTC.

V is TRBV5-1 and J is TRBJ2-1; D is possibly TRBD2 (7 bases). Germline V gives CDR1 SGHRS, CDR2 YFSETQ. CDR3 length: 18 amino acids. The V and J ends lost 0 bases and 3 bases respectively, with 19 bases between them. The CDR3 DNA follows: TGCGCCAGCAGCTTGGATCCCCGGGGGGCAGGCGTCTACAATGAGCAGTTCTTC. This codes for CASSLDPRGAGVYNEQFF.